These T cell receptor beta chains were read from a single sample in a study of blood T cell repertoires in COVID-19. Sequencing used immunoSEQ multiplex PCR; TCRdb keeps in-frame clones, though not all of them. The table lists under 500,000 clones, around 89% of them singletons. Sequenced sample: peripheral blood. These receptors all come from a woman younger than 45 with acute or convalescent COVID-19. Both conserved end residues are part of each CDR3. The D gene is left open where the match is weak. Clone size is not always given. Where it is, it says once, few, many or a class for expanded clones.

>NA|TRBV19|NA|TRBJ2-6
CASSHPGESGANVLTF
TGTGCCAGTTCCCATCCAGGGGAATCTGGGGCCAACGTCCTGACTTTC
>NA|TRBV5-8|TRBD1|TRBJ2-1
CASTTGTGSFNEQFF
TGTGCCAGCACCACCGGGACAGGGTCGTTCAATGAGCAGTTCTTC
>NA|TRBV5-4|TRBD2|TRBJ2-5
CASSAGLAGEETQYF
TGTGCCAGCAGTGCTGGACTAGCGGGGGAAGAGACCCAGTACTTC
>NA|TRBV9|TRBD1|TRBJ2-2
CASSAGGPYTGELFF
TGTGCCAGCAGCGCAGGGGGCCCCTACACCGGGGAGCTGTTTTTT
>once|TRBV5-1|TRBD1|TRBJ2-7
CASSLGVTGDTYEQYF
TGCGCCAGCAGCTTGGGGGTGACAGGGGATACCTACGAGCAGTACTTC
>few|TRBV3-1/TRBV3-2|NA|TRBJ1-6
CASSRGQIDNSPLHF
TGTGCCAGCAGCCGCGGACAGATCGATAATTCACCCCTCCACTTT
>NA|TRBV27|NA|TRBJ2-5
CASSLGGLYQETQYF
TGTGCCAGCAGTTTGGGGGGATTGTACCAAGAGACCCAGTACTTC
>NA|TRBV3-1/TRBV3-2|TRBD2|TRBJ2-3
CASSSGLAGRGDTQYF
TGTGCCAGCAGCTCCGGTCTAGCGGGGAGAGGTGATACGCAGTATTTT
>NA|TRBV5-4|TRBD2|TRBJ2-2
CASSPRGTSRSTGELFF
TGTGCCAGCAGCCCTAGAGGGACTAGCAGGAGCACCGGGGAGCTGTTTTTT
>NA|TRBV5-6|NA|TRBJ2-5
CASSLLTGGRETQYF
TGTGCCAGCAGCTTGTTGACAGGAGGCCGAGAGACCCAGTACTTC
>NA|TRBV7-9|TRBD1|TRBJ2-7
CASAQGIYEQYF
TGTGCCAGCGCACAGGGGATCTACGAGCAGTACTTC